This T cell receptor (beta chain) was observed in a study of T cells in Graves' hyperthyroidism and ophthalmopathy. Study information: Peripheral blood collection took place at initial diagnosis, before any treatment.

This clonotype has only a few counts. Its specificity is not known. The CDR3 spans 15 residues. The germline V gene has CDR1 SGHVS and CDR2 FNYEAQ. With V trimmed by 2 bases and J by 2 bases, 5 bases remained unmatched. RNA transcripts yielded amplified TCR beta CDR3 regions. When the TCR CDR3 underwent first-round RT-PCR, the HTBI primer set was used. TCRdb recomputed calls from the multiplex PCR reads with MiXCR, one row per CDR3 protein. The sample has fewer than 400,000 distinct CDR3 sequences, over 13% seen once; the top ten hold 28%. Overall study findings and caveats: In blood, most of the thyroid clonotypes expanded above 0.001 were also present. Ophthalmopathy was told apart from stable hyperthyroidism by a 13 V-J model.

The TCR originated in a man aged 50-59 years with Graves' ophthalmopathy. The rearrangement links TRBV7-6 to TRBJ2-5; 7 nucleotides line up with TRBD1. The sequenced material came from blood. In DNA form, the CDR3 reads TGTGCCAGCAGCTTAACAGCGGACAGGCAAGAGACCCAGTACTTC. It encodes CASSLTADRQETQYF.